These T cell receptor beta chains were read from a single sample in a study of T cells in localized non-small cell lung cancer. TCRdb's copy holds only in-frame clones and misses some; the assay was immunoSEQ multiplex PCR. The sample yields 3,900 or so clones, under 40% seen once. Sequences were derived from lung tumor tissue, sampled before any cancer treatment. The receptors here all came from a male donor aged 60 or older with stage III lung adenocarcinoma. Each CDR3 is given without its conserved first and last residue.

>TRBV6-8|TRBJ1-6
ASSPYSYNSPLH
>TRBV5-1|TRBJ1-1
ASSPGQPNTEAF
>TRBV29-1|TRBJ2-7
SGTRDGSYEQY
>TRBV9|TRBJ1-3
ASSAFRTGNTIY
>TRBV6-7|TRBJ1-5
ASSAFQPQH
>TRBV9|TRBJ2-7
ASSPFGGSYEQY
>TRBV7-1|TRBJ1-1
ASSQGGRAEAF
>TRBV9|TRBJ1-4
ASSARQGTYPATNEKLF
>TRBV11-3|TRBJ2-7
ASSLTAAAVGSEQY
>TRBV10-3|TRBJ1-2
AISESVGTPNYGYT
>TRBV1|TRBJ2-5
ASSQDKGVLETQY
>TRBV6-8|TRBJ1-1
ASSYSGGNTEAF
>TRBV11-3|TRBJ2-7
ASSEGSGTGAPYEQY
>TRBV19|TRBJ2-7
ASMARDRAYEQY
>TRBV11-3|TRBJ1-6
ASSFRQDLYNSPLH
>TRBV29-1|TRBJ1-1
SVWDRNTEAF
>TRBV11-1|TRBJ2-5
ASSSLGTGRTQY
>TRBV6-8|TRBJ1-1
ASSYGQINTEAF
>TRBV19|TRBJ2-7
ASSLQGAAEQY
>TRBV11-3|TRBJ2-5
ASSLGGEFFQETQY
>TRBV6-8|TRBJ1-1
ASSYTTKNTEAF
>TRBV5-1|TRBJ2-2
ASSSWDLYTGELF
>TRBV11-3|TRBJ1-1
ASSLSAGYLMNTEAF
>TRBV6-8|TRBJ1-3
ASIWTGESSTIY